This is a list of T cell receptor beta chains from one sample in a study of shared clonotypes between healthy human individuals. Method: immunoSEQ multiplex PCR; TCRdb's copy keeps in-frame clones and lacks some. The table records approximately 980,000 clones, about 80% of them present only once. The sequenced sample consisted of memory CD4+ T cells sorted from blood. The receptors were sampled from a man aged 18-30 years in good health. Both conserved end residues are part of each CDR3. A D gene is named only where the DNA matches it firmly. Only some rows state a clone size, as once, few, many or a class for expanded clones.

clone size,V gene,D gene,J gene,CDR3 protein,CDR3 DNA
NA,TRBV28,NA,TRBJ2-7,CASSLFQRISYEQYF,TGTGCCAGCAGTTTGTTCCAGCGAATCTCCTACGAGCAGTACTTC
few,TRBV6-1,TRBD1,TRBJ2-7,CASSQGRTGAYEQYF,TGTGCCAGCAGTCAGGGTCGGACAGGGGCCTACGAGCAGTACTTC
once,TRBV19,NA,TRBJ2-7,CASSTAYEQYF,TGTGCCAGTAGTACCGCCTACGAGCAGTACTTC
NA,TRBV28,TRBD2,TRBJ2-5,CASTSREGRETQYF,TGTGCCAGCACCTCAAGGGAGGGGCGGGAGACCCAGTACTTC
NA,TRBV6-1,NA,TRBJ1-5,CASTQGLDQPQHF,TGTGCCAGCACACAGGGTCTCGATCAGCCCCAGCATTTT
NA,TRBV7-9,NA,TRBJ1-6,CASSSGLSPLHF,TGTGCCAGCAGCTCGGGGCTATCACCCCTCCACTTT
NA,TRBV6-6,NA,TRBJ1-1,CASSYSQNTEAFF,TGTGCCAGCAGTTACTCGCAGAACACTGAAGCTTTCTTT
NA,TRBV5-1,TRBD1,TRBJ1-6,CASSRQGSPLHF,TGCGCCAGCAGCCGACAGGGAAGCCCCCTCCACTTT
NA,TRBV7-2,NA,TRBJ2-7,CASSAEGLVSYEQYF,TGTGCCAGCAGCGCCGAAGGACTTGTATCCTACGAGCAGTACTTC
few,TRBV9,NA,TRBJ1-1,CASSGQPETEAFF,TGTGCCAGCAGCGGACAGCCGGAGACTGAAGCTTTCTTT
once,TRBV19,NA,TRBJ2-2,CASSRTWNTGELFF,TGTGCCAGTAGCCGGACATGGAACACCGGGGAGCTGTTTTTT
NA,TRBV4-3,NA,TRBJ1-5,CASSQETGTQPQHF,TGCGCCAGCAGCCAAGAAACAGGGACTCAGCCCCAGCATTTT
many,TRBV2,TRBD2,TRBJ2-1,CASSELAGGLNEQFF,TGTGCCAGCAGTGAACTAGCGGGGGGTCTAAATGAGCAGTTCTTC
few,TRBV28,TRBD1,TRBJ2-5,CASSRGQGDGETQYF,TGTGCCAGCAGCCGCGGACAGGGAGATGGAGAGACCCAGTACTTC
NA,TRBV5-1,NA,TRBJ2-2,CASSLEGWGPGELFF,TGCGCCAGCAGCTTGGAAGGGTGGGGGCCCGGGGAGCTGTTTTTT
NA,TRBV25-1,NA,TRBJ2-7,CASSESGGVYEQYF,TGTGCCAGCAGTGAGTCCGGCGGGGTTTACGAGCAGTACTTC
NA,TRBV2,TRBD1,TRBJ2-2,CASSGTGGMSTGELFF,TGTGCCAGCAGTGGGACAGGGGGAATGAGCACCGGGGAGCTGTTTTTT
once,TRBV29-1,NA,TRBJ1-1,CSVAMQMNTEAFF,TGCAGCGTTGCCATGCAGATGAACACTGAAGCTTTCTTT
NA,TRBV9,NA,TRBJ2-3,CASSVSGDRRDTQYF,TGTGCCAGCAGCGTTAGCGGAGACCGCAGGGATACGCAGTATTTT
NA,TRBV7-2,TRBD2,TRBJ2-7,CASAVGREYEQYF,TGTGCCAGCGCTGTCGGGAGGGAGTACGAGCAGTACTTC
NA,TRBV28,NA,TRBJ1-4,CASREGVGKLFF,TGTGCCAGCAGAGAGGGGGTTGGGAAACTGTTTTTT
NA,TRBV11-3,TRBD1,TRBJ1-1,CASSVDRVSTEAFF,TGTGCCAGCAGCGTCGACAGGGTTTCCACTGAAGCTTTCTTT
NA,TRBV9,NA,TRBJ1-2,CASSVLPNYGYTF,TGTGCCAGCAGCGTACTCCCTAACTATGGCTACACCTTC
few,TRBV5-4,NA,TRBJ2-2,CASSLWVTGELFF,TGTGCCAGCAGCTTGTGGGTAACCGGGGAGCTGTTTTTT
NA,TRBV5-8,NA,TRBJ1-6,CASSLQGNSPLHF,TGTGCCAGCAGCTTGCAGGGGAATTCACCCCTCCACTTT
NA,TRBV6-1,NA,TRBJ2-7,CASSEGGRVYF,TGTGCCAGCAGTGAAGGGGGCAGGGTCTACTTC
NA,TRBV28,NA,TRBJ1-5,CASSDNARHQPQHF,TGTGCCAGCAGCGATAACGCCAGGCATCAGCCCCAGCATTTT
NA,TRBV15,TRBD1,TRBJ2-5,CATSREGRGRETQYF,TGTGCCACCAGCAGAGAGGGTAGGGGGCGAGAGACCCAGTACTTC
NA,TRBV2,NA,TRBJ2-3,CASSRTGGVKTSDGDTQYF,TGTGCCAGCAGTCGTACAGGGGGCGTCAAGACTAGCGATGGAGATACGCAGTATTTT
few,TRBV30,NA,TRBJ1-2,CAWSVPSGDTF,TGTGCCTGGAGTGTCCCCAGTGGAGACACCTTC
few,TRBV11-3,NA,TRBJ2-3,CASSSGGLDTQYF,TGTGCCAGCAGCTCGGGGGGCCTAGATACGCAGTATTTT
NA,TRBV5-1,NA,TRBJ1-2,CASSLAGTKDGYTF,TGCGCCAGCAGCTTGGCCGGGACAAAGGATGGCTACACCTTC
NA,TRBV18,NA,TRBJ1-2,CASSPATNYGYTF,TGTGCCAGCTCACCGGCGACTAACTATGGCTACACCTTC
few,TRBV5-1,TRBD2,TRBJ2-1,CASTWTSGRNNEQFF,TGCGCCAGCACCTGGACTAGCGGGAGGAACAATGAGCAGTTCTTC
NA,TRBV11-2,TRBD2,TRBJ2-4,CASSLAREGIQYF,TGTGCCAGCAGCTTAGCCCGGGAGGGCATTCAGTACTTC
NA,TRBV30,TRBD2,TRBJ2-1,CAYTIAGGEGHEQFF,TGTGCGTACACGATCGCGGGGGGAGAAGGGCATGAGCAGTTCTTC
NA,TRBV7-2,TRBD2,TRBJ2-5,CASSSRRGLAVQETQYF,TGTGCCAGCAGCTCCCGTCGGGGACTAGCGGTCCAAGAGACCCAGTACTTC
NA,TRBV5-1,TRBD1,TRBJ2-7,CASSVRTGLNEQYF,TGCGCCAGCAGCGTAAGGACAGGGTTGAACGAGCAGTACTTC
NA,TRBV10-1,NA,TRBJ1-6,CASSSGDSPLHF,TGCGCCAGCAGTTCCGGGGATTCACCCCTCCACTTT
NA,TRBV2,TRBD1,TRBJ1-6,CASSLDRSNSPLHF,TGTGCCAGCAGTCTGGACAGGAGTAATTCACCCCTCCACTTT
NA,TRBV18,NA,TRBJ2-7,CASSPGQSEQYF,TGTGCCAGCTCACCGGGACAATCCGAGCAGTACTTC
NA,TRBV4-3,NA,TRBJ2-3,CASSQDAVTDTQYF,TGCGCCAGCAGCCAAGATGCCGTCACAGATACGCAGTATTTT
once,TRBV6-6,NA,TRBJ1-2,CASVAQPFYGYTF,TGTGCCAGCGTCGCACAGCCGTTCTATGGCTACACCTTC
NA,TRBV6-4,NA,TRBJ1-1,CASSENPQGPIFF,TGTGCCAGCAGTGAAAACCCGCAGGGGCCCATTTTCTTT
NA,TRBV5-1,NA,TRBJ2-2,CASSLADNTGELFF,TGCGCCAGCAGCTTGGCGGACAACACCGGGGAGCTGTTTTTT
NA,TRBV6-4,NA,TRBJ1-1,CASSDKGVAAEAFF,TGTGCCAGCAGTGACAAGGGGGTAGCAGCTGAAGCTTTCTTT
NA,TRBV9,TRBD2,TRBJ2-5,CASSVGIRSGGEETQYF,TGTGCCAGCAGCGTAGGGATTCGGAGCGGGGGGGAAGAGACCCAGTACTTC
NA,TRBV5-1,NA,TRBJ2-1,CASIGGGGGSYNEQFF,TGCGCCAGCATCGGCGGGGGCGGTGGGTCCTACAATGAGCAGTTCTTC
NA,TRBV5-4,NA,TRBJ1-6,CASSQSLTGNNSPLHF,TGTGCCAGCAGTCAATCTCTCACAGGGAATAATTCACCCCTCCACTTT
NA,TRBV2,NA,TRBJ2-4,CASSLDSLAKNIQYF,TGTGCCAGCAGTCTCGACAGTTTAGCCAAAAACATTCAGTACTTC
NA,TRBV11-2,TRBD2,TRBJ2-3,CASSFRGLAVRYTDTQYF,TGTGCCAGCAGCTTTAGGGGACTAGCGGTCAGATACACAGATACGCAGTATTTT
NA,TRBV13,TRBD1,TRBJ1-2,CASSLGQGQGGNYGYTF,TGTGCCAGCAGCTTAGGCCAGGGACAGGGGGGAAACTATGGCTACACCTTC
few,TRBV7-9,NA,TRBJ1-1,CASSLMGLDTEAFF,TGTGCCAGCAGCTTAATGGGGCTAGACACTGAAGCTTTCTTT